The 5 T cell receptor beta chains in this list originate from one sample, sequenced in a study of T cell repertoires in cytomegalovirus infection. No antigen is known for these receptors. In TCRdb, the reads were re-called with MiXCR into one record per CDR3 protein. This table has under 500,000 distinct CDR3 sequences, about 44% appearing once. Sequenced material: cultured PBMCs, taken from culture after CMV antigen stimulation. Receptors were obtained from a human donor in good health (CMV status not recorded). Some clones in this sample may be carry-over from other donors' samples.

The chain employs TRBV19 and TRBJ1-1, with 8 positions matching TRBD1. V trimming: 6 bases; J trimming: 1 base; junction bases outside the gene matches: 7. CDR1 LNHDA and CDR2 SQIVND come from the germline V gene (reference sequence). The CDR3 has 15 amino acids. DNA for the CDR3: TGTGCCAGTAGCCCAACAGGGGGGGAGAACACTGAAGCTTTCTTT. Amino acid sequence: CASSPTGGENTEAFF.

CDR3 region: CSASRLAGGPGRETQYF. Here the CDR3 DNA reads TGCAGTGCTAGCCGACTAGCGGGGGGGCCGGGGAGAGAGACCCAGTACTTC. The rearrangement links TRBV20-1 to TRBJ2-5; 14 bases line up with TRBD2. This CDR3 is built from 17 residues. Per germline, CDR1 DFQATT and CDR2 SNEGSKA (reference sequence). V gave up 3 bases and J gave up 4 bases; unmatched junction bases: 10.

CDR3 amino acids: CASSRSPGEDTQYF. Here the CDR3 DNA reads TGTGCCAGCAGCCGATCCCCGGGAGAAGATACGCAGTATTTT. The chain employs TRBV27 and TRBJ2-3, with D possibly being TRBD2 (6 bases). This CDR3 is built from 14 residues. Trimming removed 6 bases at V and 5 bases at J, with 15 bases between. Germline V gene data show CDR1 as MNHEY and CDR2 as SMNVEV (reference sequence).

The chain combines TRBV7-6 with TRBJ2-3; D is unresolved. There are 13 residues in the CDR3. CDR1 and CDR2 (germline): SGHVS, FNYEAQ. Trimming removed 4 bases at V and 4 bases at J, with 9 bases between. The CDR3 coding sequence is TGTGCCAGCAGCTCGGCGTTGCCAGATACGCAGTATTTT. It codes for CASSSALPDTQYF.

This clonotype occurred once. The J gene is TRBJ2-7, the V gene TRBV6-1, with no clear D. CDR1 MNHNS and CDR2 SASEGT come from the germline V gene. CDR3 length equals 12 residues. The germline V and J ends were trimmed by 1 base and 3 bases, with 4 bases remaining between them. The CDR3 nucleotides are TGTGCCAGCAGTGAAGTAGGCTACGAGCAGTACTTC. Translated: CASSEVGYEQYF.